The rows below give T cell receptor beta chains drawn from one sample of a study of early T cells in non-severe SARS-CoV-2 infection. TCRdb processed the 5' RACE reads anew with MiXCR; each CDR3 protein has one entry. The sample has some 57,000 distinct CDR3 sequences, 8.7% seen once. Sequences were derived from whole blood, sampled at baseline. The receptors stem from an adult who was a healthcare worker with PCR-confirmed SARS-CoV-2 infection or an uninfected control (not recorded which). CDR3s leave out the opening cysteine and the closing phenylalanine or tryptophan. Each record gives: V gene, J gene, clone size, D gene, CDR3 protein. A D gene is named only where the DNA matches it firmly. Clone size is stated in some rows and not others, as once, few, many or a class when expanded.

V: TRBV7-9
J: TRBJ2-7
size: many
D: NA
CDR3: ASSFAGSESYEQY

V: TRBV5-1
J: TRBJ2-7
size: NA
D: NA
CDR3: ASSLAGHGQGEQY

V: TRBV12-3/TRBV12-4
J: TRBJ1-4
size: NA
D: NA
CDR3: ASSRQINEKLF

V: TRBV6-6
J: TRBJ2-3
size: many
D: NA
CDR3: ASRPWGVSDTQY

V: TRBV20-1
J: TRBJ1-2
size: few
D: NA
CDR3: SAVQAYGYT

V: TRBV7-9
J: TRBJ1-2
size: many
D: TRBD1
CDR3: ASTPPGTGNYGYT

V: TRBV5-4
J: TRBJ1-5
size: many
D: NA
CDR3: ASSPGLGSHQH

V: TRBV13
J: TRBJ2-3
size: few
D: TRBD2
CDR3: ASRHSLTSGSGTTDTQY

V: TRBV4-1
J: TRBJ2-5
size: few
D: TRBD1
CDR3: ASSRSETGMETQY

V: TRBV30
J: TRBJ2-1
size: few
D: TRBD2
CDR3: AWMRAGANSGEQF

V: TRBV20-1
J: TRBJ1-1
size: many
D: TRBD1
CDR3: SAKGTGPEAF

V: TRBV9
J: TRBJ2-1
size: NA
D: TRBD2
CDR3: ASSVGGGRAYNEQF

V: TRBV12-3/TRBV12-4
J: TRBJ1-1
size: many
D: NA
CDR3: ASSRYFNTEAF

V: TRBV12-3/TRBV12-4
J: TRBJ2-3
size: few
D: NA
CDR3: ASSLASGGTDTQY

V: TRBV6-2/TRBV6-3
J: TRBJ2-5
size: few
D: NA
CDR3: ASSYSYHDTNTETQY

V: TRBV20-1
J: TRBJ2-7
size: NA
D: TRBD1
CDR3: SARGGQGTYEQY

V: TRBV7-9
J: TRBJ2-1
size: many
D: NA
CDR3: ASSPRSPGEQF

V: TRBV2
J: TRBJ2-1
size: few
D: NA
CDR3: ASNKGTAPGEQF

V: TRBV5-5
J: TRBJ1-5
size: NA
D: NA
CDR3: ASSLQVSNSNQPQH

V: TRBV20-1
J: TRBJ2-7
size: few
D: TRBD2
CDR3: SARDRGSGIGAYEQY

V: TRBV5-1
J: TRBJ2-1
size: few
D: TRBD1
CDR3: ASSLGQVVTEQF

V: TRBV27
J: TRBJ2-1
size: NA
D: NA
CDR3: ASSPPLRAPYNEQF

V: TRBV18
J: TRBJ1-5
size: many
D: NA
CDR3: ASSPTQGNSNQPQH

V: TRBV3-1
J: TRBJ1-1
size: many
D: NA
CDR3: ASSQARRGAEAF

V: TRBV3-1
J: TRBJ2-5
size: many
D: NA
CDR3: ASSQADRETQY

V: TRBV29-1
J: TRBJ1-2
size: few
D: TRBD1
CDR3: SVFKGGTGDGYT

V: TRBV7-2
J: TRBJ2-3
size: NA
D: NA
CDR3: ASSLARLGADTQY

V: TRBV6-5
J: TRBJ1-6
size: NA
D: NA
CDR3: ASRVAAGDSPLH

V: TRBV27
J: TRBJ2-3
size: NA
D: TRBD2
CDR3: ASREAGALPLEDTQY

V: TRBV15
J: TRBJ1-1
size: many
D: NA
CDR3: ATSREENTEAF

V: TRBV12-3/TRBV12-4
J: TRBJ2-4
size: many
D: NA
CDR3: ASSPGGPAKNIQY

V: TRBV20-1
J: TRBJ2-1
size: many
D: TRBD2
CDR3: SAAGLAGGQGEQF

V: TRBV5-1
J: TRBJ1-2
size: few
D: NA
CDR3: ASSLGTGRYT

V: TRBV11-2
J: TRBJ2-3
size: NA
D: NA
CDR3: ASSRDRADTQY

V: TRBV11-2
J: TRBJ2-1
size: many
D: NA
CDR3: ASSLVEGGQQF

V: TRBV15
J: TRBJ1-2
size: many
D: NA
CDR3: ATSRVVELPTLSGYT

V: TRBV29-1
J: TRBJ2-3
size: few
D: NA
CDR3: SVSSRLTDTQY

V: TRBV3-1
J: TRBJ2-7
size: many
D: NA
CDR3: ASSQEGLTGNYEQY

V: TRBV14
J: TRBJ1-6
size: many
D: NA
CDR3: ASSLGGSYNSPLH

V: TRBV7-3
J: TRBJ2-1
size: few
D: TRBD1
CDR3: ASSSTGGSEQF

V: TRBV5-1
J: TRBJ1-2
size: few
D: NA
CDR3: ASSFGRRENYGYT

V: TRBV9
J: TRBJ2-1
size: NA
D: NA
CDR3: ASSLRTGGRF

V: TRBV29-1
J: TRBJ2-5
size: many
D: NA
CDR3: SVGHLGGTQY

V: TRBV6-5
J: TRBJ2-2
size: NA
D: TRBD2
CDR3: ASSYRVAGGPGTGELF

V: TRBV18
J: TRBJ1-2
size: few
D: NA
CDR3: ASSPGSPGDYGYT

V: TRBV18
J: TRBJ1-1
size: few
D: NA
CDR3: ASSPPGRDTEAF

V: TRBV3-1
J: TRBJ2-7
size: few
D: TRBD1
CDR3: ASSPSHRGAYEQY

V: TRBV27
J: TRBJ2-3
size: many
D: TRBD2
CDR3: ASSFNKGSSGSQYTDTQY

V: TRBV4-1
J: TRBJ2-7
size: NA
D: NA
CDR3: ASSPREGDYEQY

V: TRBV7-9
J: TRBJ1-2
size: many
D: NA
CDR3: ASSLKDKESNYGYT

V: TRBV6-5
J: TRBJ1-6
size: few
D: NA
CDR3: ASSYSIQTYNSPLH

V: TRBV28
J: TRBJ2-7
size: NA
D: NA
CDR3: ASSPPRDGSYEQY

V: TRBV5-4
J: TRBJ1-2
size: NA
D: TRBD1
CDR3: ASSTPGQGYGYT

V: TRBV7-6
J: TRBJ2-5
size: NA
D: NA
CDR3: ASSSSRGLQETQY

V: TRBV28
J: TRBJ2-3
size: many
D: NA
CDR3: ASSLERLTDTQY

V: TRBV12-3/TRBV12-4
J: TRBJ1-2
size: few
D: TRBD1
CDR3: ASRQGQGAGYGYT

V: TRBV5-1
J: TRBJ1-1
size: NA
D: NA
CDR3: ASSLGAGVTEAF

V: TRBV6-5
J: TRBJ2-1
size: NA
D: NA
CDR3: ASSYGATGVLDNEQF

V: TRBV29-1
J: TRBJ2-3
size: NA
D: NA
CDR3: SVKGTAADTQY